This TCR beta chain was recorded in a study of CD8+CD57+ T cells in acquired aplastic anemia. Study results and limitations: Levels of CD8+ Simpson's diversity were not significantly distinct in patients versus controls.

With regard to this clonotype: Its antigen is still unknown.

Previously, flow cytometry had revealed CD8+CD57+ cell expansion in the patients chosen for sequencing. This CDR3 region has 13 residues. Germline loops: CDR1 MNHEY, CDR2 SVGAGI. V lost 2 bases, J lost 0 bases, and 2 bases lay in between. CDR3 and TCR beta VDJ profiling relied on genomic DNA as the template. TCRdb re-derived calls from the reads in MiXCR, one entry per CDR3 protein. This table has about 180,000 distinct CDR3 sequences, 63% appearing once. The V gene is TRBV6-5, the J gene TRBJ1-5; no firm D call. Sample: sorted CD4+, CD8+, or CD8+CD57+ T cells (not recorded which) from PBMCs. This TCR was sampled from a human donor with aplastic anemia. The CDR3 coding sequence is TGTGCCAGCAGTTACGGTAGCAATCAGCCCCAGCATTTT. Protein: CASSYGSNQPQHF.